Presented here are 24 T cell receptor beta chains from one specimen sequenced in a study of shared clonotypes between healthy human individuals. Repertoires were generated with immunoSEQ multiplex PCR, while TCRdb's copy carries only in-frame clones and drops some. The sample lists approximately 2,300,000 clones; 85% to 95% were seen once. The sequencing sample was made of naive CD4+ T cells from PBMCs. The subset is: CD45RA+ positively selected. These receptors were obtained from a young man in good health. Some clones in this sample may be carry-over from other donors' samples.

This chain joins TRBV5-1 and TRBJ1-5, with D tentatively TRBD1 (6 bases). This CDR3 has 15 residues. V lost 3 bases to trimming and J lost 3 bases, with 13 bases between them. Germline assignment: CDR1 SGHRS and CDR2 YFSETQ. CDR3 nucleotides: TGCGCCAGCAGCTGGGGGGGGGCCCCCAATCAGCCCCAGCATTTT. The encoded protein is CASSWGGAPNQPQHF.

This sequence joins TRBV10-3 and TRBJ1-3; TRBD1 matches 12 bases. The CDR3 covers 16 residues. Germline CDR1 is ENHRY and CDR2 is SYGVKD. The junction had 6 bases not matched to a gene; V was cut back by 2 bases and J by 7 bases. Here the CDR3 DNA reads TGTGCCATCAGTGAGCCCGGGACAGGGGGCAGGAACACCATATATTTT. It is translated as CAISEPGTGGRNTIYF.

CDR3 amino acids: CASSSRMVTEKLFF. DNA for the CDR3: TGTGCCAGCAGCTCCCGGATGGTTACGGAAAAACTGTTTTTT. The chain combines TRBV5-6 with TRBJ1-4; D unclear. Germline V gene lookup returns CDR1 SGHDT and CDR2 YYEEEE. The CDR3 contains 14 residues. The V end lost 3 bases, the J end lost 8 bases, and 14 bases lay between the germline ends.

This clone showed up just a few times. The chain links TRBV30 to TRBJ1-2, with 7 bases fitting TRBD1. CDR3 size: 14 residues. Germline assignment: CDR1 GTSNPN and CDR2 SVGIG (reference sequence). The ends lost 0 bases at V and 6 bases at J; junction bases unmatched: 7. This chain's CDR3 is CAWSVIWGQHGYTF. Written as DNA, the CDR3 is TGTGCCTGGAGTGTTATTTGGGGACAGCATGGCTACACCTTC. The whole variable domain, filled in from reference TRBV30 and TRBJ1-2, reads SQTIHQWPATLVQPVGSPLSLECTVEGTSNPNLYWYRQAAGRGLQLLFYSVGIGQISSEVPQNLSASRPQDRQFILSSKKLLLSDSGFYLCAWSVIWGQHGYTFGSGTRLTVV.

The gene calls are TRBV7-9 and TRBJ2-5; tentative D call: TRBD2 (6 bases). Germline CDR1 reads SEHNR; CDR2 reads FQNEAQ (reference sequence). Trimming shortened V by 8 bases and J by 1 base, and 20 bases separated the two germline ends. This CDR3 has 16 residues. The CDR3 here is CASSPTGGAVQETQYF. CDR3 DNA sequence: TGTGCCAGCTCCCCAACAGGCGGGGCGGTCCAAGAGACCCAGTACTTC.

The J gene is TRBJ2-7, the V gene TRBV2, with 7 bases fitting TRBD1. V was pared by 6 bases and J by 2 bases, with 10 bases of the junction left unmatched. The CDR3 totals 15 residues. In germline, CDR1 is SNHLY, CDR2 FYNNEI. CDR3 in DNA: TGTGCCAGCAGACACCTCACAGGGGACCCCTACGAGCAGTACTTC. Translating it yields CASRHLTGDPYEQYF.

The chain joins TRBV18 to TRBJ1-5, with 7 bases aligning to TRBD1. This CDR3 contains 14 residues. The junction had 5 bases not matched to a gene; V was cut back by 4 bases and J by 5 bases. Per the germline V gene, CDR1 is KGHSH and CDR2 is LQKENI. CDR3 region: CASSLLDRDQPQHF. CDR3 bases: TGTGCCAGCTCACTTCTTGACAGGGATCAGCCCCAGCATTTT.

The chain uses TRBV28 and TRBJ1-3; possibly TRBD1 for D (5 bases). V shed 7 bases and J shed 0 bases, with 19 bases lying between them. This CDR3 spans 17 amino acids. CDR1 and CDR2 from the germline V gene are MDHEN and SYDVKM. The CDR3 DNA is TGTGCCAGCACCAAATCGGCAGGGTCGATCTCTGGAAACACCATATATTTT. It codes for CASTKSAGSISGNTIYF.

The chain links TRBV5-1 to TRBJ2-5; 12 bases map to TRBD2. The CDR3 has 15 amino acids. V gave up 3 bases and J gave up 3 bases; unmatched junction bases: 3. Germline V gene sequence: CDR1 SGHRS, CDR2 YFSETQ. The CDR3: CASSSASGGEETQYF. CDR3 in DNA: TGCGCCAGCAGCTCGGCTAGCGGGGGGGAAGAGACCCAGTACTTC.

The chain has TRBV19 and TRBJ1-5, with D perhaps matching TRBD1 (6 bases). CDR3 size: 15 residues. V was cut by 5 bases and J by 3 bases, with 14 bases left in between. The germline CDR1 and CDR2 sequences are LNHDA and SQIVND (reference sequence). CDR3 nucleotide sequence: TGTGCCAGTAGTCCGCTCCGACAGGCCAATCAGCCCCAGCATTTT. It encodes CASSPLRQANQPQHF.

For this clone: This same CDR3 is encoded by further DNA sequences in the sample. This sequence joins TRBV28 and TRBJ2-7; no firm D call. Per the germline V gene, CDR1 is MDHEN and CDR2 is SYDVKM. V lost 6 bases and J 0 bases, leaving 9 bases between the germline ends. This CDR3 region has 13 residues. The CDR3: CASSPTSSYEQYF. Here the CDR3 DNA reads TGTGCCAGCAGCCCGACATCCTCCTACGAGCAGTACTTC.

V gene TRBV28 combines with J gene TRBJ2-7; D possibly corresponds to TRBD1 (6 bases). Trimming stripped 5 bases from V and 0 bases from J, with 17 bases between. Germline V CDR1 and CDR2: MDHEN, SYDVKM. The CDR3 loop spans 16 amino acids. The CDR3 sequence: CASSPRTALSSYEQYF. The DNA of the CDR3 is TGTGCCAGCAGTCCAAGGACAGCCTTAAGCTCCTACGAGCAGTACTTC.

V gene TRBV11-3 combines with J gene TRBJ2-2, with 14 bases lining up with TRBD2. This CDR3 spans 17 amino acids. The V segment lost 5 bases and the J segment 5 bases; nucleotides outside the gene matches: 7. Germline lookup yields CDR1 SGHNT and CDR2 YENEEA. As DNA, the CDR3 is TGTGCCAGCAGCCGGGGACTAGCGGGAGCGGGTACCGGGGAGCTGTTTTTT. Translation: CASSRGLAGAGTGELFF.

The chain employs TRBV9 and TRBJ2-7; 8 bases map to TRBD1. The V segment lost 0 bases and the J segment 12 bases; nucleotides outside the gene matches: 5. From germline, CDR1 is SGDLS and CDR2 YYNGEE. The CDR3 consists of 12 residues. The CDR3 DNA sequence: TGTGCCAGCAGCGTAGGGGGGACAGGTCTGTACTTC. Its translation is CASSVGGTGLYF.

The chain employs TRBV11-3 and TRBJ2-7; D possibly corresponds to TRBD2 (7 bases). The CDR3 has 14 amino acids. From germline, CDR1 is SGHNT and CDR2 YENEEA. With 5 bases removed from V and 5 bases from J, the gap between germline ends came to 16 bases. The CDR3 nucleotides are TGTGCCAGCAGCCAGGGGAGGGGGAGCGACGAGCAGTACTTC. It encodes CASSQGRGSDEQYF.

Remarks on this clone: Other DNA sequences in the same sample also yield this CDR3. The V and J genes are TRBV9 and TRBJ2-3; 7 bases agree with TRBD1. CDR1 is SGDLS and CDR2 is YYNGEE in the germline V gene. The CDR3 runs 14 residues. The ends lost 3 bases at V and 4 bases at J; junction bases unmatched: 5. CDR3 sequence reads: CASSATGYPDTQYF. In DNA, the CDR3 is TGTGCCAGCAGCGCGACAGGGTACCCAGATACGCAGTATTTT.

The chain links TRBV6-6 to TRBJ2-5; no definite D call. The CDR3 extends over 14 amino acids. The ends were cut back, 0 bases at V and 3 bases at J, with 8 bases in the middle. CDR1 and CDR2 from the germline V gene are MNHNY and SVGAGI (reference sequence). Here the CDR3 DNA reads TGTGCCAGCAGTTACTCGTCCGTTGAAGAGACCCAGTACTTC. Amino acids: CASSYSSVEETQYF.

CDR3 DNA sequence: TGTGCCAGCAGCAAAACACCGGGATCTAACACCGGGGAGCTGTTTTTT. It codes for CASSKTPGSNTGELFF. The rearrangement uses TRBV7-3 and TRBJ2-2; D possibly corresponds to TRBD2 (5 bases). Germline loops: CDR1 SGHTA, CDR2 FQGTGA. V was cut by 5 bases and J by 2 bases, with 15 bases left in between. This CDR3 spans 16 amino acids.

The chain employs TRBV5-1 and TRBJ2-1; 14 bases map to TRBD2. This CDR3 spans 15 amino acids. From germline, CDR1 is SGHRS and CDR2 YFSETQ. V shed 6 bases, J shed 7 bases, and the junction held 6 bases outside the gene matches. CDR3 nucleotides: TGCGCCAGCACCAACGGACTAGCGGGAGGAAATGAGCAGTTCTTC. This gives the protein CASTNGLAGGNEQFF.

This chain joins TRBV6-1 and TRBJ2-1; D uncertain. This CDR3 contains 13 residues. With 1 base removed from V and 2 bases from J, the gap between germline ends came to 3 bases. From germline, CDR1 is MNHNS and CDR2 SASEGT. The CDR3 loop is CASSEDPYNEQFF. The CDR3 DNA is TGTGCCAGCAGTGAAGACCCCTACAATGAGCAGTTCTTC.

This chain connects TRBV5-4 to TRBJ1-2, with D possibly TRBD1 on 5 matching bases. CDR1 is SGHNT and CDR2 is YYREEE in the germline V gene (reference sequence). The CDR3 length is 13 residues. The V end was cut by 4 bases, the J end by 3 bases, with 10 bases between. CDR3 region: CASSHRGYYGYTF. DNA for the CDR3: TGTGCCAGCAGCCACCGGGGCTACTATGGCTACACCTTC.

To note about this clone: In the same sample, other DNA sequences code for this CDR3. The rearrangement uses TRBV28 and TRBJ1-5, with no clear D. Trimming shortened V by 2 bases and J by 3 bases, and 8 bases separated the two germline ends. The CDR3 is 14 residues long. CDR1 and CDR2 from the germline V gene are MDHEN and SYDVKM. The CDR3 loop is CASSLLGNNQPQHF. DNA of the CDR3: TGTGCCAGCAGTTTACTGGGTAACAATCAGCCCCAGCATTTT. Looking up the rest from reference TRBV28 and TRBJ1-5 gives the full variable domain: DVKVTQSSRYLVKRTGEKVFLECVQDMDHENMFWYRQDPGLGLRLIYFSYDVKMKEKGDIPEGYSVSREKKERFSLILESASTNQTSMYLCASSLLGNNQPQHFGDGTRLSIL.

V gene TRBV19 combines with J gene TRBJ1-2; D not certain. The V end was cut by 3 bases, the J end by 8 bases, with 16 bases between. CDR1 and CDR2 from the germline V gene are LNHDA and SQIVND (reference sequence). CDR3 size: 14 residues. CDR3 bases: TGTGCCAGTAGTATGCTTGGAGGGCCCCGGGGCTACACCTTC. Translated: CASSMLGGPRGYTF.

The rearrangement uses TRBV5-4 and TRBJ2-7; maybe TRBD1 (5 bases). The germline CDR1 and CDR2 sequences are SGHNT and YYREEE (reference sequence). The CDR3 consists of 14 residues. V shed 0 bases and J shed 7 bases, with 14 bases lying between them. The CDR3 DNA follows: TGTGCCAGCAGCTTGGTAGGCAGGGTAGGGGAGCAGTACTTC. This gives the protein CASSLVGRVGEQYF.